These 25 T cell receptor beta chains came from one sample sequenced in a study of cytomegalovirus exposure and HLA in healthy donors. The PCR had 60 Vbeta and 13 Jbeta primers. The repertoire was sequenced with immunoSEQ multiplex PCR; TCRdb's copy has only in-frame clones and lacks some. The repertoire holds about 150,000 clones, with about four fifths as singletons. Sequencing was carried out using PBMCs. The receptors here all came from a young man in good health and CMV-seropositive.

This sequence joins TRBV9 and TRBJ1-2, with D unresolved. Germline V gene lookup returns CDR1 SGDLS and CDR2 YYNGEE. V dropped 7 bases and J dropped 0 bases, with 13 bases sitting between them. The CDR3 sequence is 14 residues long. In DNA, the CDR3 is TGTGCCAGCGGGCCGGCAGCCACTAACTATGGCTACACCTTC. Encoded protein: CASGPAATNYGYTF.

The genes are TRBV5-1 and TRBJ2-1; TRBD2 agrees at 10 bases. This CDR3 has 16 amino acids. Germline CDR1 SGHRS, CDR2 YFSETQ. V lost 5 bases, J lost 3 bases, and 8 bases stayed unmatched. Here the CDR3 DNA reads TGCGCCAGCAGGCCAACTAGCGGGGATGTCTACAATGAGCAGTTCTTC. This translates into CASRPTSGDVYNEQFF. The variable domain in full, with the rest retrieved from reference TRBV5-1 and TRBJ2-1, is KAGVTQTPRYLIKTRGQQVTLSCSPISGHRSVSWYQQTPGQGLQFLFEYFSETQRNKGNFPGRFSGRQFSNSRSEMNVSTLELGDSALYLCASRPTSGDVYNEQFFGPGTRLTVL.

Written as DNA, the CDR3 is TGTGCCAGCAGCTGGCAGGGAAGCAACTACGAGCAGTACTTC. It codes for CASSWQGSNYEQYF. The chain employs TRBV5-8 and TRBJ2-7; maybe TRBD1 (5 bases). Looked up from germline, CDR1 is SGHTS and CDR2 is YDEGEE. V lost 3 bases to trimming and J lost 3 bases, with 13 bases between them. This CDR3 has 14 residues.

In its sample, this clone was seen a few times. The rearrangement joins TRBV4-2 to TRBJ2-5; TRBD2 matches at 9 bases. The DNA end is more similar to TRBJ2-7, so the J call may be wrong. The CDR3 covers 15 residues. Germline V gene sequence: CDR1 LGHNA, CDR2 YNFKEQ. The CDR3 region is CASSQEERGAHEQYF. DNA for the CDR3: TGTGCCAGCAGCCAAGAAGAGCGGGGGGCCCACGAGCAGTACTTC.

V gene TRBV30 combines with J gene TRBJ2-6; TRBD1 matches at 7 bases. The CDR3 loop spans 15 amino acids. V gave up 2 bases and J gave up 2 bases; unmatched junction bases: 3. Germline V gene lookup returns CDR1 GTSNPN and CDR2 SVGIG (reference sequence). The CDR3 DNA reads TGTGCCTGGAGTAGGGGGCAGCCTGGGGCCAACGTCCTGACTTTC. The encoded protein is CAWSRGQPGANVLTF.

The chain has TRBV10-3 and TRBJ1-1; D is unresolved. The germline V and J ends were trimmed by 8 bases and 5 bases, with 15 bases remaining between them. This CDR3 spans 13 amino acids. Germline V CDR1 and CDR2: ENHRY, SYGVKD. CDR3 nucleotides: TGTGCCATCGGCGGGGATGGTCGAACTGAAGCTTTCTTT. Its translation: CAIGGDGRTEAFF.

The chain couples TRBV7-2 to TRBJ1-1, with TRBD1 as a possible D gene (5 bases). CDR3 length equals 15 residues. Germline CDR1 reads SGHTA; CDR2 reads FQGNSA. Trimming pared 3 bases from V and 3 bases from J, leaving 14 bases between. CDR3: CASSFVLGGDTEAFF. The CDR3 bases are TGTGCCAGCAGCTTCGTCCTGGGAGGGGACACTGAAGCTTTCTTT.

The J gene is TRBJ1-1, the V gene TRBV9, with D tentatively TRBD1 (5 bases). V was clipped by 4 bases and J by 2 bases, with 12 bases between them. CDR1 and CDR2 (germline): SGDLS, YYNGEE. This CDR3 has 14 amino acids. The CDR3 protein is CASSPRQRNTEAFF. The CDR3 coding sequence is TGTGCCAGCAGCCCCCGACAGAGAAACACTGAAGCTTTCTTT.

The chain combines TRBV28 with TRBJ1-2, with D perhaps TRBD1 (6 bases). Trimming cost V 4 bases and J 2 bases, with 20 bases left between them. Per germline, CDR1 MDHEN and CDR2 SYDVKM. The length of the CDR3 is 17 residues. The CDR3 reads CASSSGPYRELNYGYTF. Written as DNA, the CDR3 is TGTGCCAGCAGTTCCGGCCCTTACAGGGAACTAAACTATGGCTACACCTTC.

The chain links TRBV7-9 to TRBJ2-3; no clear D. The CDR3 totals 15 residues. Trimming removed 2 bases from V and 2 bases from J, with 11 bases in between. Germline-derived CDR1 and CDR2 are SEHNR and FQNEAQ (reference sequence). The CDR3 DNA follows: TGTGCCAGCAGCTTACAGCTAGATACCACAGATACGCAGTATTTT. Residues: CASSLQLDTTDTQYF.

V usage is TRBV9 and J usage is TRBJ2-3; the match to TRBD2 covers 15 bases. The CDR3 has 16 amino acids. V shed 3 bases, J shed 4 bases, and the junction held 3 bases outside the gene matches. The V gene's germline CDR1 is SGDLS and CDR2 YYNGEE. DNA for the CDR3: TGTGCCAGCAGCGCCCGGACTAGCGGGAGGGCAGATACGCAGTATTTT. The encoded protein is CASSARTSGRADTQYF.

The J gene is TRBJ2-7, the V gene TRBV18, with 7 bases lining up with TRBD1. V lost 0 bases, J lost 6 bases, and 8 bases stayed unmatched. The germline V gene encodes CDR1 KGHSH and CDR2 LQKENI. This CDR3 spans 15 amino acids. CDR3 bases: TGTGCCAGCTCACCACCCGGACAGGTACGGCTCGAGCAGTACTTC. It codes for CASSPPGQVRLEQYF.

This sequence joins TRBV25-1 and TRBJ1-6; TRBD1 might be the D (5 bases). This CDR3 spans 14 amino acids. V was trimmed by 10 bases and J by 0 bases, leaving 10 bases between them. Germline V gives CDR1 MGHDK, CDR2 SYGVNS. CDR3 DNA: TGTGCCAACCGACAGAGCTCCTATAATTCACCCCTCCACTTT. This codes for CANRQSSYNSPLHF.

The rearrangement joins TRBV10-3 to TRBJ2-7, with D maybe TRBD1 (5 bases). Trimming removed 8 bases at V and 4 bases at J, with 9 bases between. Germline CDR1 reads ENHRY; CDR2 reads SYGVKD. This CDR3 has 11 amino acids. In nucleotides, the CDR3 is TGTGCCATCCAGGGAAAGTACGAGCAGTACTTC. Translating it yields CAIQGKYEQYF.

V gene TRBV30 combines with J gene TRBJ2-2; tentative D call: TRBD2 (6 bases). The CDR3 runs 15 residues. The ends were cut back, 3 bases at V and 2 bases at J, with 13 bases in the middle. Germline assignment: CDR1 GTSNPN and CDR2 SVGIG (reference sequence). The CDR3 is CAWRAGGVNTGELFF. CDR3 nucleotide sequence: TGTGCCTGGAGAGCAGGAGGGGTCAACACCGGGGAGCTGTTTTTT.

The chain couples TRBV27 to TRBJ1-1; D is possibly TRBD1 (5 bases). With 0 bases removed from V and 5 bases from J, the gap between germline ends came to 16 bases. Germline values: CDR1 MNHEY, CDR2 SMNVEV (reference sequence). This CDR3 is built from 16 residues. The DNA for the CDR3 is TGTGCCAGCAGTTTATCGTGGGGCAGGGCGGAAACTGAAGCTTTCTTT. It encodes CASSLSWGRAETEAFF.

This chain uses TRBV5-6 with TRBJ1-2, with 7 bases lining up with TRBD1. V dropped 0 bases and J dropped 4; count of bases not matched to a gene: 6. The CDR3 covers 15 residues. Germline V CDR1 and CDR2: SGHDT, YYEEEE. The CDR3 bases are TGTGCCAGCAGCTTGGTCTCGGGACAGATCTATGGCTACACCTTC. Its translation is CASSLVSGQIYGYTF. The entire variable domain, with the rest obtained from reference TRBV5-6 and TRBJ1-2, is as follows: DAGVTQSPTHLIKTRGQQVTLRCSPKSGHDTVSWYQQALGQGPQFIFQYYEEEERQRGNFPDRFSGHQFPNYSSELNVNALLLGDSALYLCASSLVSGQIYGYTFGSGTRLTVV.

This rearrangement joins TRBV6-5 to TRBJ1-3; the D is unclear. This CDR3 region has 15 residues. Trimming left V 6 bases short and J 0 bases short, with 12 bases between. The germline V gene encodes CDR1 MNHEY and CDR2 SVGAGI. The CDR3 reads CASRPPRDSGNTIYF. The DNA of the CDR3 is TGTGCCAGCAGGCCCCCGAGGGACTCTGGAAACACCATATATTTT.

The rearrangement links TRBV10-1 to TRBJ2-5, with 7 positions matching TRBD2. Per the germline V gene, CDR1 is WNHNN and CDR2 is SYGVQD (reference sequence). The CDR3 length is 13 residues. J was trimmed by 5 bases and V by 5 bases; bases with no gene match: 5. The CDR3 here is CASSKTSLETQYF. CDR3 nucleotides: TGCGCCAGCAGTAAGACTAGCTTGGAGACCCAGTACTTC.

The rearrangement uses TRBV28 and TRBJ2-7, with 8 bases lining up with TRBD2. CDR1 is MDHEN and CDR2 is SYDVKM in the germline V gene. This CDR3 spans 14 amino acids. With 6 bases clipped from V and 0 bases from J, the junction kept 4 bases outside the gene matches. CDR3 DNA sequence: TGTGCCAGCAGCTACAGCGGGAGCTCCTACGAGCAGTACTTC. Protein: CASSYSGSSYEQYF.

The CDR3 DNA follows: TGCGCCAGCAGCCCTGGGACAGAGAACTATGGCTACACCTTC. Its translation: CASSPGTENYGYTF. This chain links TRBV5-1 with TRBJ1-2, with TRBD1 matching over 7 bases. Germline V CDR1 and CDR2: SGHRS, YFSETQ. This CDR3 region has 14 residues. V shed 4 bases and J 2 bases; nucleotides not matched to a gene: 5.

This rearrangement joins TRBV11-3 to TRBJ2-1; 9 nucleotides match TRBD2. The trim removed 5 bases at V and 5 bases at J, leaving 7 bases unmatched. Germline V gene data show CDR1 as SGHNT and CDR2 as YENEEA. This CDR3 region has 15 residues. The CDR3 region has the DNA TGTGCCAGCAGCCCGCGGGGGGGCCTTGACAATGAGCAGTTCTTC. This encodes CASSPRGGLDNEQFF. The full variable domain, completed using reference TRBV11-3 and TRBJ2-1, is EAGVVQSPRYKIIEKKQPVAFWCNPISGHNTLYWYLQNLGQGPELLIRYENEEAVDDSQLPKDRFSAERLKGVDSTLKIQPAELGDSAVYLCASSPRGGLDNEQFFGPGTRLTVL.

The rearrangement links TRBV7-6 to TRBJ1-1; D is unclear. The ends were cut back, 3 bases at V and 0 bases at J, with 8 bases in the middle. CDR1 is SGHVS and CDR2 is FNYEAQ in the germline V gene. The CDR3 totals 14 residues. The CDR3 loop reads CASSLIELNTEAFF. CDR3 nucleotide sequence: TGTGCCAGCAGCTTGATCGAGCTGAACACTGAAGCTTTCTTT.

This sequence joins TRBV2 and TRBJ2-7; a possible D gene is TRBD1 (6 bases). The V gene's germline CDR1 is SNHLY and CDR2 FYNNEI. The CDR3 has 13 residues. Trimming took 4 bases from V and 0 from J, leaving 7 bases between them. The CDR3 reads CASSGDNSYEQYF. In nucleotides, the CDR3 is TGTGCCAGCAGTGGGGACAACTCCTACGAGCAGTACTTC.

The rearrangement joins TRBV19 to TRBJ2-3; maybe TRBD2 (6 bases). The germline gives CDR1 LNHDA, CDR2 SQIVND (reference sequence). This CDR3 has 15 residues. Trimming removed 6 bases at V and 0 bases at J, with 13 bases between. In DNA, the CDR3 is TGTGCCAGTAGCGGGACTTTTTCTAGCACAGATACGCAGTATTTT. This codes for CASSGTFSSTDTQYF.